This T cell receptor beta chain was obtained from a study of CD8 T cells in ankylosing spondylitis. Using quantitative 5'-RACE with molecular barcodes, the authors made TCR beta libraries. TCRdb re-analysed the 5' RACE reads in MiXCR, keeping a single row per CDR3 protein. The sample has a few hundred thousand distinct CDR3 sequences, roughly a tenth seen once. CDR3 length: 15 residues. V lost 1 base and J 0 bases, leaving 10 bases between the germline ends. Germline-derived CDR1 and CDR2 are SGHNT and YENEEA. The source material was blood, either unsorted or a sorted T cell fraction (not recorded which). The TCR originated in a male donor with ankylosing spondylitis or in good health (not recorded which). The gene calls are TRBV11-3 and TRBJ2-7; D not certain. The CDR3 is CASSLGPGLSYEQYF. DNA for the CDR3: TGTGCCAGCAGCTTAGGGCCAGGCCTCTCCTACGAGCAGTACTTC.